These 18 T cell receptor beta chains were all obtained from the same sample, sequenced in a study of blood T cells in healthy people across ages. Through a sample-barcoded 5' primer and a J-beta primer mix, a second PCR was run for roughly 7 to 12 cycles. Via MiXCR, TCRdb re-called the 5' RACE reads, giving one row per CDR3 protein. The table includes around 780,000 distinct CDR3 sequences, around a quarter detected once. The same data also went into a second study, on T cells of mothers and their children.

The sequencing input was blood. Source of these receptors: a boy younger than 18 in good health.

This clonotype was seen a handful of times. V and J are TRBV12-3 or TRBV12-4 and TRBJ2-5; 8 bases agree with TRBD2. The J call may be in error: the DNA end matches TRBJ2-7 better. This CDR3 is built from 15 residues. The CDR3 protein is CASSSREGAPYEQYF. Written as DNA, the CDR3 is TGTGCCAGCAGTTCCCGGGAGGGAGCACCCTACGAGCAGTACTTC.

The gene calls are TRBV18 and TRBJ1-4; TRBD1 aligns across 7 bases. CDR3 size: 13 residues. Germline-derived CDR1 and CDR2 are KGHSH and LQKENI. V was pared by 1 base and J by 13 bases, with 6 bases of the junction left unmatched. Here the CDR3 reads CASSPRVQGGLFF. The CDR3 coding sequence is TGTGCCAGCTCACCACGGGTTCAGGGGGGACTGTTTTTT.

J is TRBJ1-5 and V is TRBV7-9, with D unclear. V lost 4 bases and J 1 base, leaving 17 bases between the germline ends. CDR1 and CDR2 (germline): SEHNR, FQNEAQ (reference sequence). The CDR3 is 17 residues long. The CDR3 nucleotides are TGTGCCAGCAGCTCTGGGCGGAACGACCGGAGCAATCAGCCCCAGCATTTT. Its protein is CASSSGRNDRSNQPQHF.

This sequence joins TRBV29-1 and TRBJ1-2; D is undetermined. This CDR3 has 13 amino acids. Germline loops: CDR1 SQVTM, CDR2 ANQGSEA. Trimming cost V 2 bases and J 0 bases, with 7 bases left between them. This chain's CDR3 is CSVELDANYGYTF. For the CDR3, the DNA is TGCAGCGTTGAATTGGACGCTAACTATGGCTACACCTTC.

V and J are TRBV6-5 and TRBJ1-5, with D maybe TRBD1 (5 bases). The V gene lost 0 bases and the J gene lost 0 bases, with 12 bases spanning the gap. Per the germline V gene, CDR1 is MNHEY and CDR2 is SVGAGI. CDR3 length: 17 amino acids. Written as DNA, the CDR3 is TGTGCCAGCAGTTACTCAGGGGCAGGGTATAGCAATCAGCCCCAGCATTTT. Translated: CASSYSGAGYSNQPQHF.

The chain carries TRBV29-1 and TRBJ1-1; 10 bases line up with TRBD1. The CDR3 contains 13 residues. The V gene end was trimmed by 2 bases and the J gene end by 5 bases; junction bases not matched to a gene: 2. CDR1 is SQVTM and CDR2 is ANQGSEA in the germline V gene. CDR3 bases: TGCAGCGTTGAATGGGACAGGGGTACTGAAGCTTTCTTT. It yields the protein CSVEWDRGTEAFF.

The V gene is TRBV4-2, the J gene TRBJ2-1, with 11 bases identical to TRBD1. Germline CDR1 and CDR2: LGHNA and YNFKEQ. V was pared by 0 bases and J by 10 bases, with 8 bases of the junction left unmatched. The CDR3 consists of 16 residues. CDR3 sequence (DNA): TGTGCCAGCAGCCAAGATCTCAGGACAGGGGGCAGGGAGCAGTTCTTC. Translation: CASSQDLRTGGREQFF.

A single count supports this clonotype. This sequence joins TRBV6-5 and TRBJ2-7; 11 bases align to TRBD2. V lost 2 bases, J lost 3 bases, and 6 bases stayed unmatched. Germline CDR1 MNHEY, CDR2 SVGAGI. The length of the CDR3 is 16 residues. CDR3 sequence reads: CASSYRLAGKVYEQYF. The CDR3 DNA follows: TGTGCCAGCAGTTACCGACTAGCGGGAAAGGTCTACGAGCAGTACTTC.

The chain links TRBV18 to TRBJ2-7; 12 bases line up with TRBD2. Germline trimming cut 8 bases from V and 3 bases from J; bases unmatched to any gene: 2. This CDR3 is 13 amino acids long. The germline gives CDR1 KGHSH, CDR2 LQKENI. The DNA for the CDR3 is TGTGCCAGCGGGACTAGCGGGTACTACGAGCAGTACTTC. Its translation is CASGTSGYYEQYF. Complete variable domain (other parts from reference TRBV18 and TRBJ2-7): NAGVMQNPRHLVRRRGQEARLRCSPMKGHSHVYWYRQLPEEGLKFMVYLQKENIIDESGMPKERFSAEFPKEGPSILRIQQVVRGDSAAYFCASGTSGYYEQYFGPGTRLTVT.

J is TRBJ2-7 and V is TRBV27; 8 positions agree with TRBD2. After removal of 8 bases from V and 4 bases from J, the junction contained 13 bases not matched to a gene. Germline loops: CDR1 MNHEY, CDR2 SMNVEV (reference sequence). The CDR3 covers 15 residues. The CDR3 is CASSILLADSYEQYF. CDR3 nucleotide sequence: TGTGCCAGCTCCATCCTACTAGCGGACAGTTACGAGCAGTACTTC.

This chain's CDR3 is CASSPDRSNEQFF. CDR3 nucleotides: TGCGCCAGCAGCCCTGACAGGAGCAATGAGCAGTTCTTC. The chain carries TRBV5-1 and TRBJ2-1, with TRBD1 as a possible D gene (6 bases). With 4 bases removed from V and 6 bases from J, the gap between germline ends came to 11 bases. Germline V CDR1 and CDR2: SGHRS, YFSETQ. The CDR3 totals 13 residues.

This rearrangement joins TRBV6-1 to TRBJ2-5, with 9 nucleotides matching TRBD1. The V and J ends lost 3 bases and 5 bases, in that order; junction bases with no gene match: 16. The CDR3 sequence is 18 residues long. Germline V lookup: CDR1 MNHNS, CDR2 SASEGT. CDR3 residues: CASSDGQGTILPWETQYF. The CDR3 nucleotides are TGTGCCAGCAGTGACGGACAGGGGACAATCCTCCCGTGGGAGACCCAGTACTTC.

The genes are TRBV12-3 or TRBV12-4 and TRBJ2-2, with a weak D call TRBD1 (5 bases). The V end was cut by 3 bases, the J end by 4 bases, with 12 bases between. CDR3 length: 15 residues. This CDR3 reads CASSFAGLSTGELFF. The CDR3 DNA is TGTGCCAGCAGTTTTGCAGGGTTAAGCACCGGGGAGCTGTTTTTT.

CDR3 coding DNA: TGTGCCAGCAGTTCCTGGACTAGCGGGGACACAGATACGCAGTATTTT. Protein: CASSSWTSGDTDTQYF. The gene calls are TRBV27 and TRBJ2-3; 12 bases align to TRBD2. This CDR3 spans 16 amino acids. The germline V gene encodes CDR1 MNHEY and CDR2 SMNVEV (reference sequence). V gave up 4 bases and J gave up 2 bases; unmatched junction bases: 4.

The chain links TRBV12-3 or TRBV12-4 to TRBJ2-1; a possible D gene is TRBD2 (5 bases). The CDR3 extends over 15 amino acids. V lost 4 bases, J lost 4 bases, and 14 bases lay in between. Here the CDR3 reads CASSYSGDYYNEQFF. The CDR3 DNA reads TGTGCCAGCAGTTACTCGGGTGACTATTACAATGAGCAGTTCTTC.

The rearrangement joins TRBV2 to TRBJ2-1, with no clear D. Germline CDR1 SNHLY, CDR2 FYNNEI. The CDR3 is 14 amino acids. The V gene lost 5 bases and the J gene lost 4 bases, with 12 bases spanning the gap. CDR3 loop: CASSFLADYNEQFF. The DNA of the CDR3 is TGTGCCAGCAGTTTCCTTGCAGATTACAATGAGCAGTTCTTC.

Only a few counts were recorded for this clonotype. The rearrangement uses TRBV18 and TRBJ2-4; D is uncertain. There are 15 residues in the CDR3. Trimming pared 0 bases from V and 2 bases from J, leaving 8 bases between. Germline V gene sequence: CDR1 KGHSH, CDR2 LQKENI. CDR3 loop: CASSPPLLTKNIQYF. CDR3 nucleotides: TGTGCCAGCTCACCACCGTTACTGACCAAAAACATTCAGTACTTC.

CDR3 DNA: TGCGCCAGCAGCTTGTACCGCGGGTCCCAAGAGACCCAGTACTTC. Its protein product is CASSLYRGSQETQYF. This sequence joins TRBV5-1 and TRBJ2-5; tentatively, D is TRBD2 (5 bases). Looked up from germline, CDR1 is SGHRS and CDR2 is YFSETQ. The V gene lost 1 base and the J gene lost 1 base, with 11 bases spanning the gap. The CDR3 has 15 residues.